The present T cell receptor (beta chain) was sequenced within a study of regulatory T cells in long-lasting Graves disease. This clonotype was detected many times. Time point here: newly diagnosed GD, antithyroid drugs for less than 3 months. PBMC RNA served as the TCR library source. CDR1 is KGHDR and CDR2 is SFDVKD in the germline V gene. Trimming removed 7 bases from V and 0 bases from J, with 7 bases in between. The CDR3 sequence is 13 residues long. To make TCR beta libraries, researchers used iRepertoire HTBI primers and Arm-PCR of CDR3 regions. Using its own MiXCR run on the multiplex PCR reads, TCRdb lists one record per CDR3 protein. The data show about 540,000 distinct CDR3 sequences, roughly 14% seen once. These same data were also listed under a study on T cells in Graves' hyperthyroidism and ophthalmopathy.

The V and J genes are TRBV24-1 and TRBJ2-3; D is unresolved. The clonotype comes from a man aged 25 to 45 with Graves disease. The sequenced sample was peripheral blood mononuclear cells (PBMCs), obtained at new diagnosis, from a patient treated with antithyroid drugs. The CDR3 region has the DNA TGTGCCACCAGGAAAGGGAGCACAGATACGCAGTATTTT. Its translation: CATRKGSTDTQYF.